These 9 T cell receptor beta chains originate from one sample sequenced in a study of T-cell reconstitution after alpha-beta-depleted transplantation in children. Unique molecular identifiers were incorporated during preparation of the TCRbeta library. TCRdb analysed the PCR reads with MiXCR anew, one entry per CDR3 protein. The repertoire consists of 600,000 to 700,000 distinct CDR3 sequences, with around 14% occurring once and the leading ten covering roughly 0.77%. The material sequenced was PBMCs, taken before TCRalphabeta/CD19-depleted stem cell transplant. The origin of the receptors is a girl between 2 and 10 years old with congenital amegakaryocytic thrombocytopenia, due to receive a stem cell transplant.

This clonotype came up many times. As DNA, the CDR3 is TGTGCCAGCAGGAGTAGCGGGGGCACCGGGGAGCTGTTTTTT. Translation gives CASRSSGGTGELFF. V and J are TRBV12-3 or TRBV12-4 and TRBJ2-2, with TRBD2 identical over 9 bases. The CDR3 runs to 14 residues. The ends lost 6 bases at V and 4 bases at J; junction bases unmatched: 3.

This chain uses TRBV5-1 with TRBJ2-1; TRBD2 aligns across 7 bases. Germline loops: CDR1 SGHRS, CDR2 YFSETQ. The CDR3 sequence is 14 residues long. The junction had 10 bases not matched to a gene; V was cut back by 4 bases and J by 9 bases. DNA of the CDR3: TGCGCCAGCAGCGACGGCGGACTAGTCTTTGAGCAGTTCTTC. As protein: CASSDGGLVFEQFF.

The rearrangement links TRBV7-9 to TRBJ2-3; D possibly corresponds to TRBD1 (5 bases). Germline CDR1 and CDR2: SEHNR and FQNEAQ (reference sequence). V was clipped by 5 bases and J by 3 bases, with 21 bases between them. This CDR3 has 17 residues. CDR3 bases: TGTGCCAGCAGCCGAGAGGCAGGGTCTGGGGCGACAGATACGCAGTATTTT. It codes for CASSREAGSGATDTQYF.

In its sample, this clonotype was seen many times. CDR3 nucleotide sequence: TGCAGCGTTGTAGCGGCAGTAAATCAGCCCCAGCATTTT. It encodes CSVVAAVNQPQHF. The rearrangement joins TRBV29-1 to TRBJ1-5; D call uncertain. V lost 4 bases to trimming and J lost 4 bases, with 11 bases between them. Germline V gene lookup returns CDR1 SQVTM and CDR2 ANQGSEA. The CDR3 loop spans 13 amino acids. Supplemented by reference TRBV29-1 and TRBJ1-5, the full variable domain reads SAVISQKPSRDICQRGTSLTIQCQVDSQVTMMFWYRQQPGQSLTLIATANQGSEATYESGFVIDKFPISRPNLTFSTLTVSNMSPEDSSIYLCSVVAAVNQPQHFGDGTRLSIL.

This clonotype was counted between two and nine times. CDR3 nucleotide sequence: TGTGCCAGCAGCTTAGTTGGGGGAATTGTAGCTGAGCAGTTCTTC. It is translated as CASSLVGGIVAEQFF. The V and J genes are TRBV7-2 and TRBJ2-1, with D perhaps TRBD1 or TRBD2 (5 bases each). CDR3 size: 15 residues. From germline, CDR1 is SGHTA and CDR2 FQGNSA. The V end lost 1 base, the J end lost 9 bases, and 16 bases lay between the germline ends.

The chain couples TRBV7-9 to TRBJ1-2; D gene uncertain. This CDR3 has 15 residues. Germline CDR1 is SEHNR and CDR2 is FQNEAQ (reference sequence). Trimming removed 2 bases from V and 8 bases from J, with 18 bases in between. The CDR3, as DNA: TGTGCCAGCAGCTTAAATCGGGCCCTCGGGGTCGGCTACACCTTC. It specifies CASSLNRALGVGYTF. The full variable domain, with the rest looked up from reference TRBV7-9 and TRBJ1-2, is DTGVSQNPRHKITKRGQNVTFRCDPISEHNRLYWYRQTLGQGPEFLTYFQNEAQLEKSRLLSDRFSAERPKGSFSTLEIQRTEQGDSAMYLCASSLNRALGVGYTFGSGTRLTVV.

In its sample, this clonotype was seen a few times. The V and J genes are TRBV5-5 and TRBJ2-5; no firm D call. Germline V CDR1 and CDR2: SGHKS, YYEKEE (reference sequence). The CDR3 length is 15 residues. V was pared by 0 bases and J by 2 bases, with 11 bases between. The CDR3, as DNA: TGTGCCAGCAGCTTGGGCTTGCAGATACAAGAGACCCAGTACTTC. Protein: CASSLGLQIQETQYF.

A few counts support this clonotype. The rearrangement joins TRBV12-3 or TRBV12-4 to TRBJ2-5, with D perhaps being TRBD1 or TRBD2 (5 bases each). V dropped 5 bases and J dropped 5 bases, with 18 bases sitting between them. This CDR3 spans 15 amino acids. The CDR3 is CASSDPYRGRETQYF. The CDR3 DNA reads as TGTGCCAGCAGTGACCCGTATCGGGGCCGGGAGACCCAGTACTTC.

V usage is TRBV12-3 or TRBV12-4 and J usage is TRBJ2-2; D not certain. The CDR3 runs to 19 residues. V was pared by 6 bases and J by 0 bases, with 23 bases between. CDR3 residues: CASSPITSGRTANTGELFF. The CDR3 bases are TGTGCCAGCAGCCCAATCACCAGTGGACGGACCGCGAACACCGGGGAGCTGTTTTTT.